These 22 T cell receptor beta chains came from one sample sequenced in a study of identical twins. TCRdb re-called the 5' RACE reads through MiXCR, storing one row per CDR3 protein. The repertoire holds 700,000 to 950,000 distinct CDR3 sequences, 10% to 15% seen once, with around 1.5% in the top ten. This sample also belongs to another study, concerning yellow fever vaccine responses in identical twins.

The sequenced sample was PBMCs. These TCRs come from a woman under 30 in good health.

This clonotype was observed a handful of times. The J gene is TRBJ2-1, the V gene TRBV28; either TRBD1 or TRBD2 may fit D (5 bases each). V lost 6 bases and J lost 0, with 12 bases in between. The CDR3 spans 15 residues. Per the germline V gene, CDR1 is MDHEN and CDR2 is SYDVKM. CDR3 protein: CASRSPGPSYNEQFF. As DNA, the CDR3 is TGTGCCAGCAGGTCACCGGGGCCCTCCTACAATGAGCAGTTCTTC.

This clonotype was observed a few times. V usage is TRBV9 and J usage is TRBJ1-2; D gene uncertain. The V end lost 5 bases, the J end lost 8 bases, and 13 bases lay between the germline ends. The CDR3 is 12 amino acids. Germline values: CDR1 SGDLS, CDR2 YYNGEE. This CDR3 is CASRNQATGYTF. The CDR3 bases are TGTGCCAGCAGAAATCAGGCTACCGGCTACACCTTC. Using reference TRBV9 and TRBJ1-2 for the parts outside the CDR3, the full variable domain is DSGVTQTPKHLITATGQRVTLRCSPRSGDLSVYWYQQSLDQGLQFLIQYYNGEERAKGNILERFSAQQFPDLHSELNLSSLELGDSALYFCASRNQATGYTFGSGTRLTVV.

This rearrangement joins TRBV12-3 or TRBV12-4 to TRBJ2-2; D is uncertain. Trimming left V 3 bases short and J 6 bases short, with 8 bases between. The CDR3 consists of 13 residues. The CDR3 DNA reads as TGTGCCAGCAGTTTGCTTCTTTCCGGGGAGCTGTTTTTT. Translated: CASSLLLSGELFF.

The chain carries TRBV6-1 and TRBJ1-4; tentative D call: TRBD1 (6 bases). Germline V gene data show CDR1 as MNHNS and CDR2 as SASEGT. This CDR3 region has 17 residues. V lost 6 bases and J lost 4, with 21 bases in between. The CDR3 nucleotides read TGTGCCAGCAGATCTGGACAGACCCTTGGGGATAATGAAAAACTGTTTTTT. Its protein is CASRSGQTLGDNEKLFF.

The rearrangement links TRBV18 to TRBJ2-4; 8 bases line up with TRBD2. Unmatched junction bases numbered 14, after V lost 6 bases and J lost 7 bases. The CDR3 is made up of 16 amino acids. Looked up from germline, CDR1 is KGHSH and CDR2 is LQKENI. The CDR3 nucleotides are TGTGCCAGCTCCGTAAATCCGGGAGGGAATAAGAACATTCAGTACTTC. This codes for CASSVNPGGNKNIQYF. Full variable domain (outside the CDR3, taken from reference TRBV18 and TRBJ2-4): NAGVMQNPRHLVRRRGQEARLRCSPMKGHSHVYWYRQLPEEGLKFMVYLQKENIIDESGMPKERFSAEFPKEGPSILRIQQVVRGDSAAYFCASSVNPGGNKNIQYFGAGTRLSVL.

Ten or more counts support this clonotype. The chain has TRBV6-1 and TRBJ1-2, with D unresolved. Trimming cost V 8 bases and J 6 bases, with 13 bases left between them. CDR1 is MNHNS and CDR2 is SASEGT in the germline V gene. The CDR3 extends over 12 amino acids. The CDR3 coding sequence is TGTGCCAGCGAAAGGGTCTTCCATGGCTACACCTTC. Amino acid sequence: CASERVFHGYTF.

The chain is built from TRBV15 and TRBJ1-5; no clear D. Trimming stripped 0 bases from V and 0 bases from J, with 6 bases between. This CDR3 spans 15 amino acids. The germline gives CDR1 LNHNV, CDR2 YYDKDF (reference sequence). The CDR3: CATSRESVSNQPQHF. The CDR3 DNA follows: TGTGCCACCAGCAGAGAGTCGGTTAGCAATCAGCCCCAGCATTTT.

The J gene is TRBJ2-7, the V gene TRBV5-1; D unclear. CDR1 SGHRS and CDR2 YFSETQ come from the germline V gene. V lost 4 bases to trimming and J lost 2 bases, with 16 bases between them. The CDR3 consists of 15 residues. In DNA form, the CDR3 reads TGCGCCAGCAGCCCTGCGCGTGACTCCCCCTACGAGCAGTACTTC. Protein sequence: CASSPARDSPYEQYF.

This clonotype was seen a handful of times. The chain carries TRBV3-1 and TRBJ1-1, with TRBD1 matching over 8 bases. The CDR3 is made up of 15 amino acids. V lost 4 bases, J lost 6 bases, and 10 bases stayed unmatched. Germline V gene sequence: CDR1 LGHDT, CDR2 YNNKEL (reference sequence). CDR3 DNA sequence: TGTGCCAGCAGCCCCACAGGGGGTGAGGGCGCTGAAGCTTTCTTT. Translating it yields CASSPTGGEGAEAFF.

In its sample, this clonotype was seen many times. The rearrangement joins TRBV2 to TRBJ2-7, with D perhaps TRBD1 or TRBD2 (6 bases each). Trimming left V 6 bases short and J 5 bases short, with 14 bases between. Germline CDR1 SNHLY, CDR2 FYNNEI. This CDR3 has 13 residues. The CDR3 DNA is TGTGCCAGCAGATATTCCGGGGGCCACGAGCAGTACGTC. It yields the protein CASRYSGGHEQYV.

In its sample, this clonotype was seen a few times. The chain couples TRBV6-5 to TRBJ2-5, with 7 positions matching TRBD1. CDR3 length equals 14 residues. The V gene end was trimmed by 5 bases and the J gene end by 4 bases; junction bases not matched to a gene: 7. Germline V gives CDR1 MNHEY, CDR2 SVGAGI. CDR3 bases: TGTGCCAGCAGTAACAGGGGCGCCCGAGAGACCCAGTACTTC. The encoded protein is CASSNRGARETQYF.

The chain combines TRBV12-3 or TRBV12-4 with TRBJ2-5; 8 nucleotides match TRBD2. V was pared by 6 bases and J by 3 bases, with 12 bases of the junction left unmatched. There are 16 residues in the CDR3. The CDR3 DNA reads as TGTGCCAGCAGAACCGCGATCGGGGGGGCAGAAGAGACCCAGTACTTC. Protein product: CASRTAIGGAEETQYF.

This sequence joins TRBV5-1 and TRBJ2-6, with D possibly being TRBD1 (6 bases). V was pared by 4 bases and J by 0 bases, with 14 bases between. The CDR3 spans 17 residues. CDR1 is SGHRS, CDR2 YFSETQ, per germline. In DNA form, the CDR3 reads TGCGCCAGCAGCGATCGAACAGGGTCCTCTGGGGCCAACGTCCTGACTTTC. This gives the protein CASSDRTGSSGANVLTF.

Only a few counts were recorded for this clonotype. Here the CDR3 reads CASSLATSSTDTQYF. Here the CDR3 DNA reads TGTGCCAGCAGCTTAGCCACTTCTAGCACAGATACGCAGTATTTT. The rearrangement links TRBV11-2 to TRBJ2-3, with D hard to call. Germline lookup yields CDR1 SGHAT and CDR2 FQNNGV. The V gene lost 1 base and the J gene lost 0 bases, with 8 bases spanning the gap. The CDR3 spans 15 residues.

This clonotype was recorded a few times. The chain links TRBV7-9 to TRBJ2-4; 8 bases fit TRBD1. V dropped 5 bases and J dropped 8; count of bases not matched to a gene: 8. The CDR3 has 14 residues. Germline CDR1 reads SEHNR; CDR2 reads FQNEAQ (reference sequence). The DNA for the CDR3 is TGTGCCAGCAGCCTCGGGGCACAGGGGGACATTCAGTACTTC. Its translation is CASSLGAQGDIQYF.

This clonotype was seen many times. The CDR3 nucleotides read TGCAGTGCTAGAGATATGGGAACTAGCGGGCGTTACAATGAGCAGTTCTTC. It yields the protein CSARDMGTSGRYNEQFF. The chain joins TRBV20-1 to TRBJ2-1, with TRBD2 matching over 9 bases. This CDR3 region has 17 residues. V trimming: 0 bases; J trimming: 4 bases; junction bases outside the gene matches: 10. Germline CDR1 and CDR2: DFQATT and SNEGSKA (reference sequence).

The chain joins TRBV27 to TRBJ2-1, with 13 positions matching TRBD2. The V gene end was trimmed by 6 bases and the J gene end by 12 bases; junction bases not matched to a gene: 8. Germline CDR1 MNHEY, CDR2 SMNVEV (reference sequence). The CDR3 is made up of 14 amino acids. In DNA, the CDR3 is TGTGCCAGCAGCCCTGGGACTAGCGGGATTTTGCAGTTCTTC. Translating it yields CASSPGTSGILQFF.

This clonotype has only a few counts. This chain joins TRBV12-3 or TRBV12-4 and TRBJ2-1; D perhaps matches TRBD2 (6 bases). The V end was cut by 2 bases, the J end by 13 bases, with 18 bases between. This CDR3 region has 14 residues. DNA for the CDR3: TGTGCCAGCAGTTTAAAGGAGGAGGGCGAAGATCAGTTCTTC. Translating it yields CASSLKEEGEDQFF.

This clonotype was observed a few times. The rearrangement links TRBV10-3 to TRBJ2-3; 12 bases line up with TRBD2. V was clipped by 9 bases and J by 2 bases; unmatched bases: 3. Germline loops: CDR1 ENHRY, CDR2 SYGVKD. The CDR3 runs to 14 residues. The CDR3 sequence: CAILAGGPTDTQYF. CDR3 sequence (DNA): TGTGCCATACTAGCGGGGGGCCCCACAGATACGCAGTATTTT.

Regarding this clonotype: Germline is not matched at one junction end, which may reflect a read error. This rearrangement joins TRBV4-1 to TRBJ1-1; no clear D gene. Per the germline V gene, CDR1 is MGHRA and CDR2 is YSYEKL. CDR3 length: 14 amino acids. The CDR3 nucleotides read TGCGCCAGCAGCCAGGTTTCAGACAACACTCAAGCTTTCTTT. Its translation: CASSQVSDNTQAFF.

The chain carries TRBV7-9 and TRBJ2-1; 9 bases fit TRBD2. This CDR3 spans 15 amino acids. The junction had 10 bases not matched to a gene; V was cut back by 5 bases and J by 8 bases. CDR1 is SEHNR, CDR2 FQNEAQ, per germline (reference sequence). Here the CDR3 reads CASSPEGLAFDEQFF. CDR3 nucleotide sequence: TGTGCCAGCAGCCCTGAGGGACTAGCCTTTGATGAGCAGTTCTTC.

The chain joins TRBV7-9 to TRBJ2-5, with D unresolved. Germline V gives CDR1 SEHNR, CDR2 FQNEAQ (reference sequence). V dropped 5 bases and J dropped 1 base, with 8 bases sitting between them. The CDR3 runs to 13 residues. CDR3 sequence reads: CASSPYLQETQYF. CDR3 coding DNA: TGTGCCAGCAGCCCGTATCTCCAAGAGACCCAGTACTTC.